This T cell receptor (beta chain) was observed in a study of T-cell memory formation after mild COVID-19. Across the whole study: Clustering of TCRs was largely donor specific.

Concerning this clonotype: Its antigen is not identified.

Study-level results: Day 37-peaking second-wave clones had unconfirmed SARS-CoV-2 specificity. From day 15 to 85, contracting clones were balanced between CD4 and CD8, whereas later expanders leaned toward CD4+.

After 5'RACE with constant-segment primers, TCR alpha and TCR beta cDNA libraries carrying sample barcodes and UMIs were obtained. TCRdb reanalysed the 5' RACE reads using MiXCR and keeps one entry per CDR3 protein. Here the sample spans hundreds of thousands of distinct CDR3 sequences, roughly 21% being singletons. Trimming stripped 0 bases from V and 0 bases from J, with 7 bases between. Germline values: CDR1 KGHSY, CDR2 FQNENV. This CDR3 comprises 15 residues. Sequencing was performed on PBMCs or a T cell subset sorted from them (not recorded which). The J gene is TRBJ2-3, the V gene TRBV16, with D uncertain. This TCR derives from an adult woman who had mild COVID-19 (a few samples of this study predate the infection). Cell type and time point are not known. This chain's CDR3 is CASSQSQVSTDTQYF. The CDR3 DNA sequence: TGTGCCAGCAGCCAATCGCAGGTCAGCACAGATACGCAGTATTTT.